This TCR beta chain comes out of a study of blood T cells in healthy people across ages. PCR was performed a second time for 7 to 11 cycles using a sample-barcoded 5' primer and a J-beta primer mix. TCRdb recomputed calls from the 5' RACE reads with MiXCR, one row per CDR3 protein. The sample records over 1,500,000 distinct CDR3 sequences, approximately 39% being singletons. Findings and limits, study-wide: Total diversity from one million sequenced T cells was likely underestimated. Higher diversity, along with more naive CD4+ cells, distinguished long-lived donors from aged donors. Age showed a roughly linear inverse relationship with TCR beta diversity per million T cells.

CDR1 is SQVTM and CDR2 is ANQGSEA in the germline V gene. This CDR3 has 12 residues. Total RNA extracted from each sample amounted to at least 5.5 micrograms. With respect to this clonotype: Its cognate antigen is unknown. A read error may account for a junction end that differs from germline.

This receptor was identified in a human donor in good health. The V call is TRBV29-1, the J call TRBJ1-2, with D unresolved. Sequenced sample: blood. The CDR3 DNA reads as TGCGGCGTTGACACCTCTAACTATGGCTACACCTTC. This translates into CGVDTSNYGYTF.